This note documents a single T cell receptor beta chain sequence. Its antigen remains unidentified. This specimen comes from a study of radiotherapy plus CTLA-4 blockade in lung cancer. General study results and limits: Among blood TCR repertoires after radiotherapy plus ipilimumab, tumor-derived clones expanded.

Profiling relied on immunoSEQ multiplex PCR, and the TCRdb table lists in-frame clones only, not all of them. The table has tens of thousands of clones, approximately 91% seen once. Germline trimming cut 0 bases from V and 13 bases from J; bases unmatched to any gene: 4. Germline V gene data show CDR1 as SGDLS and CDR2 as YYNGEE. This CDR3 is 14 amino acids long. The sample was peripheral blood, taken from a patient treated with radiotherapy plus ipilimumab. The receptor comes from a human donor with non-small cell lung cancer whose response to radiotherapy plus ipilimumab could not be evaluated. This chain joins TRBV9 and TRBJ2-1; 13 positions match TRBD2. CDR3 nucleotide sequence: TGTGCCAGCAGCGTAGGGGGACTAGCGGGGCAACAGTTCTTC. Protein product: CASSVGGLAGQQFF.